This entry features one TCR beta chain sequence. The sample is drawn from a study of blood T cell repertoires in COVID-19. Across the study: In each case, the material was cDNA or gDNA derived from T cells, B-cell-depleted T cells, or PBMCs.

Libraries were prepared by immunoSEQ multiplex PCR; TCRdb keeps only in-frame clonotypes and omits some of them. The profile shows 150,000 to 200,000 clones, roughly 88% of them singletons. Recruitment covered roughly 24 US areas and drew participants whose ages spanned about 18 to 90 years. Recovery meant two consecutive negative NP/OP PCR tests, professional clearance, or resolved symptoms. With 1 base removed from V and 6 bases from J, the gap between germline ends came to 13 bases. Germline V lookup: CDR1 KGHSH, CDR2 LQKENI. This CDR3 has 15 amino acids. J is TRBJ2-1 and V is TRBV18; D perhaps matches TRBD2 (5 bases). The sequencing sample was made of PBMCs or T cells enriched from blood (not recorded which). This TCR was recovered from a woman aged 18-29 years who had recovered from COVID-19. The DNA of the CDR3 is TGTGCCAGCTCACCACTACTAGTTTCGTCCAATGAGCAGTTCTTC. This encodes CASSPLLVSSNEQFF.